The 15 T cell receptor beta chains below come from one sample, sequenced in a study of cytomegalovirus exposure and HLA in healthy donors. In the PCR, 60 Vbeta and 13 Jbeta primers were used. Assay: immunoSEQ multiplex PCR; the TCRdb copy retains only in-frame clones and omits some. The table has some 140,000 clones, 65% to 80% seen once. The sample taken for sequencing was PBMCs. Receptors were obtained from a woman aged 45-65 years in good health and CMV-seropositive.

This clone was counted once. V and J are TRBV28 and TRBJ1-4; D gene ambiguous. The CDR3 consists of 14 residues. Trimming cost V 6 bases and J 1 base, with 9 bases left between them. In germline, CDR1 is MDHEN, CDR2 SYDVKM. The CDR3 nucleotides read TGTGCCAGCAGCATGACAATAACTAATGAAAAACTGTTTTTT. It specifies CASSMTITNEKLFF. The whole variable domain, filled in from reference TRBV28 and TRBJ1-4, reads DVKVTQSSRYLVKRTGEKVFLECVQDMDHENMFWYRQDPGLGLRLIYFSYDVKMKEKGDIPEGYSVSREKKERFSLILESASTNQTSMYLCASSMTITNEKLFFGSGTQLSVL.

V usage is TRBV19 and J usage is TRBJ2-7, with a weak D call TRBD2 (5 bases). Trimming left V 2 bases short and J 3 bases short, with 11 bases between. Germline values: CDR1 LNHDA, CDR2 SQIVND (reference sequence). The CDR3 length is 14 residues. The CDR3 region is CASSIRGVDYEQYF. The DNA of the CDR3 is TGTGCCAGTAGTATACGGGGAGTTGACTACGAGCAGTACTTC.

This clone occurred a few times. The chain uses TRBV6-1 and TRBJ1-5; 7 bases map to TRBD1. The CDR3 has 14 residues. CDR1 and CDR2 (germline): MNHNS, SASEGT. J gave up 7 bases and V 8 bases, and 11 bases lay outside the gene matches. The CDR3 loop is CASHTGVEEQPQHF. The CDR3 DNA follows: TGTGCCAGCCACACAGGGGTGGAGGAGCAGCCCCAGCATTTT.

The chain combines TRBV9 with TRBJ2-6; the D is unclear. Deletions cut 0 bases from V and 2 bases from J, with 3 bases between. CDR3 length equals 14 residues. Germline V lookup: CDR1 SGDLS, CDR2 YYNGEE. CDR3 in amino acids: CASSVATGANVLTF. In DNA form, the CDR3 reads TGTGCCAGCAGCGTAGCTACTGGGGCCAACGTCCTGACTTTC.

The chain employs TRBV4-3 and TRBJ1-3; no reliable D call. The CDR3 is 15 residues long. The germline gives CDR1 LGHNA, CDR2 YSLEER. Trimming cost V 0 bases and J 8 bases, with 14 bases left between them. CDR3 sequence (DNA): TGCGCCAGCAGCCAAGATGGAGGGAGGAGCGACACCATATATTTT. Translated: CASSQDGGRSDTIYF.

This clone was seen only once. The chain links TRBV30 to TRBJ1-6; D not certain. V lost 1 base and J lost 5, with 15 bases in between. CDR1 GTSNPN and CDR2 SVGIG come from the germline V gene (reference sequence). The CDR3 runs 16 residues. In DNA, the CDR3 is TGTGCCTGGAGTGCGACTGCCGCCGGGAATAATTCACCCCTCCACTTT. Translating gives CAWSATAAGNNSPLHF.

The J gene is TRBJ1-6, the V gene TRBV5-5; tentatively, D is TRBD1 (6 bases). The CDR3 is 17 residues long. CDR1 is SGHKS and CDR2 is YYEKEE in the germline V gene (reference sequence). V was clipped by 0 bases and J by 8 bases, with 18 bases between them. Here the CDR3 reads CASSLALAGEGDSPLHF. In nucleotides, the CDR3 is TGTGCCAGCAGCTTGGCCCTGGCAGGCGAGGGGGATTCACCCCTCCACTTT.

V is TRBV6-4 and J is TRBJ1-1; D gene uncertain. The CDR3 is made up of 11 amino acids. CDR1 MRHNA and CDR2 SNTAGT come from the germline V gene. V was trimmed by 3 bases and J by 7 bases, leaving 6 bases between them. CDR3 in DNA: TGTGCCAGCAGTGAAAAGAGTGAAGCTTTCTTT. This translates into CASSEKSEAFF.

The rearrangement uses TRBV28 and TRBJ2-7; a possible D gene is TRBD2 (5 bases). V lost 3 bases, J lost 0 bases, and 9 bases lay in between. CDR1 and CDR2 from the germline V gene are MDHEN and SYDVKM. The CDR3 totals 14 residues. CDR3: CASSLGSVSYEQYF. CDR3 DNA: TGTGCCAGCAGTTTGGGTAGCGTCTCCTACGAGCAGTACTTC. The full variable domain, rest sourced from reference TRBV28 and TRBJ2-7, is DVKVTQSSRYLVKRTGEKVFLECVQDMDHENMFWYRQDPGLGLRLIYFSYDVKMKEKGDIPEGYSVSREKKERFSLILESASTNQTSMYLCASSLGSVSYEQYFGPGTRLTVT.

The CDR3 bases are TGTGCCAGCAGTTCGGGACTAGCGAACAATGAGCAGTTCTTC. Translated: CASSSGLANNEQFF. This chain links TRBV27 with TRBJ2-1; 10 nucleotides align to TRBD2. Trimming took 4 bases from V and 5 from J; bases not matched to a gene: 2. In germline, CDR1 is MNHEY, CDR2 SMNVEV (reference sequence). This CDR3 is built from 14 residues.

This chain joins TRBV15 and TRBJ2-3; 9 nucleotides align to TRBD2. The CDR3 covers 16 residues. CDR1 and CDR2 (germline): LNHNV, YYDKDF (reference sequence). V dropped 3 bases and J dropped 5; count of bases not matched to a gene: 9. For the CDR3, the DNA is TGTGCCACCAGCAGTGGTAGCGGGGGACCGGGAGATACGCAGTATTTT. Its protein product is CATSSGSGGPGDTQYF. Complete variable domain (other parts from reference TRBV15 and TRBJ2-3): DAMVIQNPRYQVTQFGKPVTLSCSQTLNHNVMYWYQQKSSQAPKLLFHYYDKDFNNEADTPDNFQSRRPNTSFCFLDIRSPGLGDTAMYLCATSSGSGGPGDTQYFGPGTRLTVL.

The gene calls are TRBV28 and TRBJ2-5, with 10 bases fitting TRBD1. TRBJ2-7 matches the DNA end more closely, so the J call is doubtful. The V gene's germline CDR1 is MDHEN and CDR2 SYDVKM. The CDR3 is 14 residues long. CDR3 sequence: CASTRQGASYEQYF. The CDR3, as DNA: TGTGCCAGCACCCGACAGGGGGCCTCCTACGAGCAGTACTTC.

The chain recombines TRBV7-8 with TRBJ1-2; 8 positions match TRBD1. The CDR3 covers 15 residues. Germline lookup yields CDR1 SGHVS and CDR2 FQNEAQ. V gave up 1 base and J gave up 3 bases; unmatched junction bases: 4. CDR3 sequence reads: CASSLGAGGDYGYTF. CDR3 DNA sequence: TGTGCCAGCAGCTTAGGAGCAGGGGGCGACTATGGCTACACCTTC. The variable domain in full, with the rest retrieved from reference TRBV7-8 and TRBJ1-2, is GAGVSQSPRYKVAKRGQDVALRCDPISGHVSLFWYQQALGQGPEFLTYFQNEAQLDKSGLPSDRFFAERPEGSVSTLKIQRTQQEDSAVYLCASSLGAGGDYGYTFGSGTRLTVV.

J is TRBJ2-2 and V is TRBV5-4; 7 nucleotides line up with TRBD1. V lost 2 bases and J lost 4; bases outside the gene matches: 8. The V gene's germline CDR1 is SGHNT and CDR2 YYREEE (reference sequence). This CDR3 spans 16 amino acids. The CDR3 bases are TGTGCCAGCAGCTTAAACAGGGGAATGGGCACCGGGGAGCTGTTTTTT. This codes for CASSLNRGMGTGELFF.

This clone was recorded only once. The V gene is TRBV29-1, the J gene TRBJ2-5; TRBD1 aligns across 8 bases. V shed 7 bases, J shed 1 base, and the junction held 11 bases outside the gene matches. CDR3 length: 15 amino acids. The germline V gene encodes CDR1 SQVTM and CDR2 ANQGSEA. CDR3 nucleotides: TGCAGCGCCCTCGGTGGTCAGGGGGCCCAAGAGACCCAGTACTTC. Encoded protein: CSALGGQGAQETQYF.